What follows are 22 T cell receptor beta chains derived from one specimen sequenced in a study of cytomegalovirus exposure and HLA in healthy donors. In the PCR, 60 Vbeta and 13 Jbeta primers were used. TCRdb keeps only in-frame clones here, not all; method: immunoSEQ multiplex PCR. This sample has roughly 100,000 clones, with around two thirds found just once. The specimen was PBMCs. These receptors all stem from a woman aged 45-65 years in good health and CMV-seronegative.

Here the CDR3 reads CAWSVQGSQPQHF. CDR3 DNA: TGTGCCTGGAGTGTACAGGGAAGTCAGCCCCAGCATTTT. J is TRBJ1-5 and V is TRBV30; D perhaps matches TRBD1 (6 bases). Trimming shortened V by 0 bases and J by 6 bases, and 9 bases separated the two germline ends. CDR1 GTSNPN and CDR2 SVGIG come from the germline V gene (reference sequence). The CDR3 is 13 amino acids.

The chain recombines TRBV19 with TRBJ1-5; perhaps TRBD1 as D (5 bases). The V end was cut by 9 bases, the J end by 3 bases, with 18 bases between. CDR3 length equals 15 residues. Germline V lookup: CDR1 LNHDA, CDR2 SQIVND (reference sequence). The CDR3 DNA follows: TGTGCCAGCGGGTCCCTAGGACACCACAATCAGCCCCAGCATTTT. Translated, it gives CASGSLGHHNQPQHF.

This clone came up a few times. V gene TRBV7-6 combines with J gene TRBJ2-1, with 11 bases fitting TRBD2. The V gene end was trimmed by 0 bases and the J gene end by 2 bases; junction bases not matched to a gene: 12. Germline assignment: CDR1 SGHVS and CDR2 FNYEAQ. The CDR3 length is 20 residues. The CDR3 DNA reads TGTGCCAGCAGCTTAGCGAGTGAAGGGAGACTAGCGGGAACCTACAATGAGCAGTTCTTC. Amino acids: CASSLASEGRLAGTYNEQFF.

The chain uses TRBV5-4 and TRBJ2-1; TRBD2 agrees at 9 bases. In germline, CDR1 is SGHNT, CDR2 YYREEE (reference sequence). The CDR3 is made up of 15 amino acids. The V segment lost 4 bases and the J segment 3 bases; nucleotides outside the gene matches: 5. CDR3 coding DNA: TGTGCCAGCAGCCACCAAGCGGGGGGCTACAATGAGCAGTTCTTC. Protein product: CASSHQAGGYNEQFF.

Only a few counts were recorded for this clone. V usage is TRBV13 and J usage is TRBJ2-6; possibly TRBD2 for D (5 bases). Germline CDR1 and CDR2: PRHDT and FYEKMQ (reference sequence). This CDR3 region has 15 residues. V lost 5 bases and J 4 bases, leaving 12 bases between the germline ends. CDR3 sequence: CASSLEGTGANVLTF. For the CDR3, the DNA is TGTGCCAGCAGCCTTGAGGGTACCGGGGCCAACGTCCTGACTTTC.

In its sample, this clone was seen a few times. The chain recombines TRBV4-2 with TRBJ2-1, with no clear D. Germline V gene data show CDR1 as LGHNA and CDR2 as YNFKEQ. Deletions cut 4 bases from V and 8 bases from J, with 18 bases between. The CDR3 extends over 15 amino acids. CDR3 sequence (DNA): TGTGCCAGCAGCCGAGTGGAGAGTACACCCCATGAGCAGTTCTTC. Its protein product is CASSRVESTPHEQFF.

The rearrangement uses TRBV6-5 and TRBJ1-6, with D unresolved. V lost 6 bases to trimming and J lost 0 bases, with 3 bases between them. This CDR3 region has 13 residues. CDR1 and CDR2 from the germline V gene are MNHEY and SVGAGI. The CDR3 protein is CASSNSYNSPLHF. The CDR3 DNA is TGTGCCAGCAGCAACTCCTATAATTCACCCCTCCACTTT.

The sample holds a few counts of this clone. CDR3 loop: CASSVTGGPDTQYF. The DNA for the CDR3 is TGTGCCAGCAGTGTTACAGGGGGGCCAGATACGCAGTATTTT. The V and J genes are TRBV6-1 and TRBJ2-3; 8 nucleotides match TRBD1. V lost 4 bases and J lost 4; bases outside the gene matches: 4. Germline lookup yields CDR1 MNHNS and CDR2 SASEGT. The CDR3 extends over 14 amino acids.

This clone was observed a few times. The chain is built from TRBV11-2 and TRBJ1-1, with TRBD1 as a possible D gene (6 bases). V shed 2 bases and J shed 7 bases, with 11 bases lying between them. CDR3 length: 13 residues. The germline gives CDR1 SGHAT, CDR2 FQNNGV. CDR3 in DNA: TGTGCCAGCAGCTTACAGGGGAAGGGTGAAGCTTTCTTT. It specifies CASSLQGKGEAFF.

On this clone itself: This specimen includes other DNA sequences encoding the same CDR3. The rearrangement links TRBV4-1 to TRBJ1-2, with 11 bases fitting TRBD1. This CDR3 contains 17 residues. Trimming removed 0 bases from V and 1 base from J; junction bases left unmatched: 4. Per the germline V gene, CDR1 is MGHRA and CDR2 is YSYEKL. CDR3 bases: TGCGCCAGCAGCCAAGAAGGGACAGGGGGATTTAACTATGGCTACACCTTC. Its protein is CASSQEGTGGFNYGYTF.

The rearrangement uses TRBV7-6 and TRBJ1-1; perhaps TRBD1 as D (6 bases). From germline, CDR1 is SGHVS and CDR2 FNYEAQ. Trimming removed 5 bases from V and 4 bases from J, with 17 bases in between. This CDR3 region has 15 residues. The CDR3 loop reads CASSPLQGFSTEAFF. The CDR3 DNA sequence: TGTGCCAGCAGCCCCCTACAGGGCTTTAGCACTGAAGCTTTCTTT.

The chain employs TRBV7-6 and TRBJ2-7; 7 positions agree with TRBD2. The germline V gene encodes CDR1 SGHVS and CDR2 FNYEAQ. This CDR3 region has 18 residues. V lost 1 base, J lost 2 bases, and 14 bases stayed unmatched. CDR3: CASSLGIGTPSGTYEQYF. The CDR3 DNA sequence: TGTGCCAGCAGCTTAGGGATCGGTACGCCTAGCGGAACCTACGAGCAGTACTTC.

The chain joins TRBV19 to TRBJ2-7, with 7 bases identical to TRBD1. CDR3 length: 17 amino acids. With V trimmed by 1 base and J by 2 bases, 11 bases remained unmatched. Germline loops: CDR1 LNHDA, CDR2 SQIVND (reference sequence). The CDR3 is CASSIASDRLVTYEQYF. The CDR3 nucleotides read TGTGCCAGTAGTATAGCTTCGGACAGGTTGGTGACCTACGAGCAGTACTTC.

The V and J genes are TRBV27 and TRBJ1-2; no firm D call. This CDR3 contains 15 residues. V was cut by 0 bases and J by 1 base, with 9 bases left in between. Germline lookup yields CDR1 MNHEY and CDR2 SMNVEV (reference sequence). CDR3 bases: TGTGCCAGCAGTTTATCGCGGTTCAGTAACTATGGCTACACCTTC. Encoded protein: CASSLSRFSNYGYTF.

This sequence joins TRBV12-5 and TRBJ2-3; D call uncertain. V was shortened by 0 bases and J by 2 bases, with 12 bases between the two germline ends. CDR1 is LGHNT and CDR2 is FRNRAP in the germline V gene. The CDR3 runs 16 residues. As DNA, the CDR3 is TGTGCTAGTGGTTTGGTACTTACGGTATACACAGATACGCAGTATTTT. Translated: CASGLVLTVYTDTQYF.

This chain links TRBV27 with TRBJ1-4; tentative D call: TRBD1 (6 bases). Trimming took 3 bases from V and 4 from J, leaving 9 bases between them. Germline V CDR1 and CDR2: MNHEY, SMNVEV (reference sequence). The CDR3 runs to 14 residues. CDR3 in DNA: TGTGCCAGCAGTTTTTCAGGGGTTAATGAAAAACTGTTTTTT. It translates to CASSFSGVNEKLFF.

The chain links TRBV4-3 to TRBJ2-2; 7 bases map to TRBD1. CDR1 is LGHNA and CDR2 is YSLEER in the germline V gene. V trimming: 2 bases; J trimming: 5 bases; junction bases outside the gene matches: 8. The CDR3 covers 16 residues. CDR3 coding DNA: TGCGCCAGCAGCCAACCGAACAGGGGATGGACCGGGGAGCTGTTTTTT. Protein: CASSQPNRGWTGELFF.

The V and J genes are TRBV27 and TRBJ2-7, with 7 positions matching TRBD2. The CDR3 spans 16 residues. Germline CDR1 MNHEY, CDR2 SMNVEV (reference sequence). The V gene end was trimmed by 4 bases and the J gene end by 3 bases; junction bases not matched to a gene: 12. CDR3 sequence: CASSSLPASGLYEQYF. CDR3 DNA sequence: TGTGCCAGCAGTTCGCTCCCCGCTAGCGGCCTCTACGAGCAGTACTTC.

The chain uses TRBV7-3 and TRBJ2-1; 11 bases are shared with TRBD2. CDR1 is SGHTA, CDR2 FQGTGA, per germline. This CDR3 is 15 amino acids long. J was trimmed by 5 bases and V by 6 bases; bases with no gene match: 6. For the CDR3, the DNA is TGTGCCAGCAGATTAGCGGGAGGGCTCCACAATGAGCAGTTCTTC. It translates to CASRLAGGLHNEQFF.

This clone was counted once. The genes are TRBV4-1 and TRBJ2-1; 7 nucleotides line up with TRBD2. V gave up 4 bases and J gave up 7 bases; unmatched junction bases: 7. The CDR3 totals 14 residues. Germline CDR1 MGHRA, CDR2 YSYEKL. The CDR3 DNA follows: TGCGCCAGCAGCCTTTGGGGGGGACCTAATGAGCAGTTCTTC. Translating it yields CASSLWGGPNEQFF.

The CDR3 DNA follows: TGCGCCAGCAGCCGCCAGACAGGACCTTTCTCCTACGAGCAGTACTTC. Encoded protein: CASSRQTGPFSYEQYF. The V gene is TRBV4-1, the J gene TRBJ2-7; D possibly corresponds to TRBD1 (6 bases). The V gene's germline CDR1 is MGHRA and CDR2 YSYEKL. V lost 4 bases, J lost 0 bases, and 16 bases lay in between. This CDR3 region has 16 residues.

This chain links TRBV28 with TRBJ2-5; D is ambiguous. Deletions cut 2 bases from V and 7 bases from J, with 11 bases between. This CDR3 is 13 amino acids long. The V gene's germline CDR1 is MDHEN and CDR2 SYDVKM. This CDR3 reads CASSLGPSLTQYF. The CDR3 coding sequence is TGTGCCAGCAGTTTAGGGCCCTCCTTGACCCAGTACTTC.